Below are 18 T cell receptor beta chains sequenced from a single sample in a study of cytomegalovirus exposure and HLA in healthy donors (dated by TCRdb to 2015 to 2018). The library relied on the immunoSEQ multiplex PCR assay. A mixture of 60 forward primers for TCR Vbeta segments and 13 reverse primers for TCR Jbeta segments was used in the multiplex PCR. What TCRdb holds here is the immuneACCESS table cut down to in-frame rearrangements. Part of the clones is not present; checked against another copy, under half of the missing clones reflect an unresolved V gene, and the others are unexplained. In all, the sample holds around 61,000 clones, and around 85% of those were seen once. The ten largest clonotypes hold approximately 1.5% of the sample. The sample was PBMCs. These receptors were taken from a man aged 35 to 55 in good health and CMV-seronegative.

The V and J genes are TRBV6-5 and TRBJ1-6, with D unresolved. Germline V CDR1 and CDR2: MNHEY, SVGAGI. The CDR3 has 13 residues. Trimming cost V 6 bases and J 6 bases, with 9 bases left between them. CDR3 in amino acids: CASRTTGNSPLHF. CDR3 sequence (DNA): TGTGCCAGCAGAACAACGGGTAATTCACCCCTCCACTTT.

The chain is built from TRBV5-3 and TRBJ2-7; D gene ambiguous. TRBV5-3 is marked as an open reading frame, function uncertain. The CDR3 sequence is 13 residues long. Trimming removed 4 bases from V and 0 bases from J, with 8 bases in between. CDR3 DNA sequence: TGTGCCAGAAGCCAAGGTGACTCCTACGAGCAGTACGTC. This gives the protein CARSQGDSYEQYV.

The rearrangement uses TRBV4-2 and TRBJ1-5; TRBD1 might be the D (5 bases). CDR1 is LGHNA and CDR2 is YNFKEQ in the germline V gene. V was shortened by 0 bases and J by 7 bases, with 10 bases between the two germline ends. This CDR3 spans 14 amino acids. CDR3 bases: TGTGCCAGCAGCCAAGAACAGGTTGGCCAGCCCCAGCATTTT. It is translated as CASSQEQVGQPQHF.

This sequence joins TRBV5-1 and TRBJ2-2, with a tentative D call TRBD1 (6 bases). The CDR3 length is 18 residues. CDR1 and CDR2 from the germline V gene are SGHRS and YFSETQ. V was trimmed by 4 bases and J by 0 bases, leaving 19 bases between them. The CDR3 reads CASSIGQPMVSNTGELFF. The CDR3 DNA is TGCGCCAGCAGCATAGGACAGCCCATGGTGTCGAACACCGGGGAGCTGTTTTTT. Looking up the rest from reference TRBV5-1 and TRBJ2-2 gives the full variable domain: KAGVTQTPRYLIKTRGQQVTLSCSPISGHRSVSWYQQTPGQGLQFLFEYFSETQRNKGNFPGRFSGRQFSNSRSEMNVSTLELGDSALYLCASSIGQPMVSNTGELFFGEGSRLTVL.

The genes are TRBV11-2 and TRBJ2-7; a weak D match, TRBD2 (6 bases). Trimming cost V 5 bases and J 0 bases, with 14 bases left between them. Germline lookup yields CDR1 SGHAT and CDR2 FQNNGV. The CDR3 contains 15 residues. The CDR3 protein is CASSARGVNSYEQYF. In nucleotides, the CDR3 is TGTGCCAGCAGCGCACGCGGGGTAAACTCCTACGAGCAGTACTTC.

J is TRBJ2-2 and V is TRBV18, with a possible D match to TRBD2 (6 bases). Germline CDR1 is KGHSH and CDR2 is LQKENI. The CDR3 length is 18 residues. V lost 3 bases, J lost 0 bases, and 17 bases lay in between. The CDR3 region has the DNA TGTGCCAGCTCACCGCGGATTAGCGGCTTCGCGAACACCGGGGAGCTGTTTTTT. Its protein is CASSPRISGFANTGELFF.

The chain is built from TRBV27 and TRBJ2-1; TRBD1 matches at 7 bases. The CDR3 extends over 16 amino acids. Per the germline V gene, CDR1 is MNHEY and CDR2 is SMNVEV (reference sequence). After removal of 4 bases from V and 4 bases from J, the junction contained 10 bases not matched to a gene. The CDR3 region is CASSSTLRGRYNEQFF. CDR3 in DNA: TGTGCCAGCAGTTCCACCTTGAGGGGGCGGTACAATGAGCAGTTCTTC.

J is TRBJ2-5 and V is TRBV5-6; the D gene is possibly TRBD2 (5 bases). V was clipped by 1 base and J by 3 bases, with 10 bases between them. This CDR3 region has 14 residues. Germline CDR1 is SGHDT and CDR2 is YYEEEE. As DNA, the CDR3 is TGTGCCAGCAGCTTGCGACGACTAAAAGAGACCCAGTACTTC. Its translation: CASSLRRLKETQYF.

The gene calls are TRBV27 and TRBJ2-3; possibly TRBD2 for D (6 bases). Per germline, CDR1 MNHEY and CDR2 SMNVEV (reference sequence). V lost 5 bases and J lost 4, with 19 bases in between. The CDR3 runs to 16 residues. In DNA, the CDR3 is TGTGCCAGCAGTCCCAGGACTACCTTTGGTGCAGATACGCAGTATTTT. Its translation is CASSPRTTFGADTQYF.

This clone was seen once. The chain carries TRBV25-1 and TRBJ1-2; D is possibly TRBD1 (5 bases). CDR3 size: 14 residues. V lost 2 bases to trimming and J lost 3 bases, with 10 bases between them. Germline CDR1 and CDR2: MGHDK and SYGVNS. The CDR3 loop is CASSETGRDYGYTF. DNA of the CDR3: TGTGCCAGCAGTGAAACTGGCAGGGACTATGGCTACACCTTC.

The chain couples TRBV30 to TRBJ1-3; D possibly corresponds to TRBD1 (6 bases). Looked up from germline, CDR1 is GTSNPN and CDR2 is SVGIG (reference sequence). The CDR3 spans 17 residues. With 2 bases removed from V and 2 bases from J, the gap between germline ends came to 19 bases. The CDR3 DNA reads TGTGCCTGGAGTCGTACACGTAACACAGGGACTGGAAACACCATATATTTT. Translating it yields CAWSRTRNTGTGNTIYF.

The genes are TRBV4-3 and TRBJ1-4; TRBD1 agrees at 10 bases. CDR3 size: 16 residues. Germline V lookup: CDR1 LGHNA, CDR2 YSLEER. The trim removed 0 bases at V and 7 bases at J, leaving 5 bases unmatched. The CDR3 reads CASSQDLGTGVEKLFF. In DNA, the CDR3 is TGCGCCAGCAGCCAAGATCTTGGGACAGGGGTTGAAAAACTGTTTTTT.

V gene TRBV7-2 combines with J gene TRBJ1-3; a weak D match, TRBD1 (5 bases). The germline V gene encodes CDR1 SGHTA and CDR2 FQGNSA. The CDR3 loop spans 14 amino acids. The V end was cut by 5 bases, the J end by 1 base, with 9 bases between. As DNA, the CDR3 is TGTGCCAGCAGCCCCAGGGTTTCTGGAAACACCATATATTTT. Translation gives CASSPRVSGNTIYF.

The rearrangement links TRBV7-6 to TRBJ2-2, with 12 bases lining up with TRBD2. The germline CDR1 and CDR2 sequences are SGHVS and FNYEAQ. V lost 1 base and J lost 4; bases outside the gene matches: 4. The CDR3 spans 17 residues. Here the CDR3 DNA reads TGTGCCAGCAGCTTAGGGACTAGCGGGGCGTTCACCGGGGAGCTGTTTTTT. Translated, it gives CASSLGTSGAFTGELFF.

The chain is built from TRBV28 and TRBJ2-3, with TRBD2 as a possible D gene (6 bases). This CDR3 has 15 amino acids. V lost 7 bases, J lost 5 bases, and 19 bases lay in between. CDR1 and CDR2 from the germline V gene are MDHEN and SYDVKM. This chain's CDR3 is CASTKRGGRGDTQYF. The CDR3 bases are TGTGCCAGCACCAAAAGGGGAGGACGGGGAGATACGCAGTATTTT.

The genes are TRBV19 and TRBJ1-2; 8 bases match TRBD1. V lost 4 bases, J lost 6 bases, and 10 bases stayed unmatched. The CDR3 runs to 15 residues. The germline V gene encodes CDR1 LNHDA and CDR2 SQIVND (reference sequence). The CDR3 reads CASSRRTGMNNGYTF. The CDR3 coding sequence is TGTGCCAGTAGTAGGAGGACAGGGATGAACAATGGCTACACCTTC. Combining the CDR3 with reference TRBV19 and TRBJ1-2 gives the whole variable domain DGGITQSPKYLFRKEGQNVTLSCEQNLNHDAMYWYRQDPGQGLRLIYYSQIVNDFQKGDIAEGYSVSREKKESFPLTVTSAQKNPTAFYLCASSRRTGMNNGYTFGSGTRLTVV.

The chain links TRBV9 to TRBJ2-5; 7 positions match TRBD2. This CDR3 comprises 16 residues. Germline CDR1 and CDR2: SGDLS and YYNGEE. J lost 3 bases, V lost 3 bases, and 11 bases had no gene match. The CDR3 spells CASSGTGTIAKETQYF. The CDR3 bases are TGTGCCAGCAGCGGAACCGGGACTATCGCTAAAGAGACCCAGTACTTC.

CDR3 in DNA: TGTGCCAGCAGCTCTCTCCCCCGGGACAGGGCGAGCTCCTATAATTCACCCCTCCACTTT. It encodes CASSSLPRDRASSYNSPLHF. The V and J genes are TRBV28 and TRBJ1-6, with 9 positions matching TRBD1. With 6 bases clipped from V and 0 bases from J, the junction kept 15 bases outside the gene matches. CDR3 length: 20 residues. From germline, CDR1 is MDHEN and CDR2 SYDVKM.